The subject of this entry is one TCR beta chain. The antigen is not known. The data were obtained in a study of cytomegalovirus exposure and HLA in healthy donors. Overall study results and limits: TCR beta chains numbering some 150 were designated cytomegalovirus-associated. Specific recognition of CMV antigens was confirmed in vitro for a few chains (all CMV-associated). High sensitivity and specificity were reportedly achieved when the classifier diagnosed cytomegalovirus status.

Only in-frame clones appear in the TCRdb table, and some are missing; sequencing was by immunoSEQ multiplex PCR. The repertoire holds 150,000 to 170,000 clones, with around 84% as singletons. This CDR3 has 15 amino acids. V shed 0 bases and J 9 bases; nucleotides not matched to a gene: 6. Germline V lookup: CDR1 MNHEY, CDR2 SVGAGI. This chain connects TRBV6-5 to TRBJ2-1; 9 bases map to TRBD2. This clonotype originated in a human donor in good health. Sequencing was done on a sample of PBMCs. The CDR3 reads CASSYSSGRLGEQFF. CDR3 nucleotides: TGTGCCAGCAGTTACTCTAGCGGGAGATTGGGTGAGCAGTTCTTC.